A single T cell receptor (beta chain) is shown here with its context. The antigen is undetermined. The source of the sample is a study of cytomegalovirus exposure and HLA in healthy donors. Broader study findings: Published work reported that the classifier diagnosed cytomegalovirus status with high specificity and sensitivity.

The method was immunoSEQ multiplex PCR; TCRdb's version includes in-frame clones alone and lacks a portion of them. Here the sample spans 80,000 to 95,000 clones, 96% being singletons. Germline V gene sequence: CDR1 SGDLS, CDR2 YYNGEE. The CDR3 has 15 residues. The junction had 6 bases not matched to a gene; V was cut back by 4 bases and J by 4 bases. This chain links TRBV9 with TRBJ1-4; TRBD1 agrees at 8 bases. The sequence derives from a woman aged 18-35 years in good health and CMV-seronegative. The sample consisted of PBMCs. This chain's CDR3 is CASSSRGQGNEKLFF. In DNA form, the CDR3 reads TGTGCCAGCAGCTCCAGGGGGCAGGGTAATGAAAAACTGTTTTTT.